This T cell receptor beta chain was profiled in a study of blood T cell repertoires in COVID-19. Overall study context: From the United States, Italy and Spain came samples of acute and convalescent COVID-19.

Per the original data handling: Estimation of nucleated cell counts relied on the amplification of reference gene primers. Measured with immunoSEQ multiplex PCR; TCRdb has only the in-frame clones, and not every one. That table supplies the V and J calls and clone size; D and trimming were determined from the DNA. The data contain approximately 70,000 clones, approximately 92% of them singletons. V was shortened by 7 bases and J by 8 bases, with 16 bases between the two germline ends. The V gene's germline CDR1 is SGHRS and CDR2 YFSETQ. The CDR3 loop spans 13 amino acids. Sequencing input: peripheral blood. This TCR was sampled from a human donor with active COVID-19. The donor label of this sample is uncertain. This chain joins TRBV5-1 and TRBJ2-1; possibly TRBD2 for D (7 bases). CDR3 region: CASEFTGGDEQFF. The CDR3 DNA reads as TGCGCCAGCGAATTCACGGGGGGCGATGAGCAGTTCTTC.